This entry features one TCR beta chain sequence. It lacks a known antigen. Within one base of it there is no much larger clone, and no base qualities were kept. The cohort was made up of hundreds of healthy bone marrow donors. At the time of sampling, all cohort members were nominally healthy, though unrecorded immune exposures were likely present. The donor was CMV seropositive and was included in the group of approximately 300 seropositive cohort members. A peripheral blood sample was collected from each donor, and TCR beta sequencing was performed on peripheral blood mononuclear cells. Genomic DNA extraction from the blood cell samples was performed with the Qiagen DNeasy Blood Extraction Kit. The library was generated by the immunoSEQ multiplex PCR assay. The multiplex PCR relied on a mix of 60 forward primers for TCR Vbeta segments and 13 reverse primers for TCR Jbeta segments. The CDR3 region of rearranged TCR beta genes was amplified from genomic DNA with a multiplex PCR assay. The amplified TCR beta libraries were sequenced on the Illumina HiSeq System as 87-base-pair reads. The authors processed their data as follows. In a later analysis, some 80 million unique TCR beta chains were counted across the roughly 670 repertoires, and roughly 11 million of these chains were shared by at least two donors. To remove PCR and sequencing errors, raw reads were error-corrected and collapsed into unique sequences using a nearest-neighbor algorithm that merged closely related sequences. Alignment of CDR3 sequences to IMGT reference sequences was used to assign V, D and J gene segments. For a sequence to be retained, a match of at least six nucleotides to both a V gene segment and a J gene segment was required. Rearrangements were called productive when the CDR3 lacked stop codons and stayed in frame with V and J; all others were non-productive. CDR3 was defined by IMGT convention, running from the second conserved V-encoded cysteine to the conserved J-encoded phenylalanine. In an earlier analysis of some 550 of the donors, sequences lacking an unambiguous match to a single V gene segment were excluded. In an earlier analysis of about 590 of the donors, a V segment was called functional when productive rearrangements were above 56.7%, and segregating when the standard deviation between donors exceeded 5%. A statistical classification framework was developed to diagnose cytomegalovirus status using the catalog of TCR beta chain sequences. A later analysis assigned V and J genes by comparing TCR nucleotide sequences with IMGT/GENE-DB human TR gene sequences. In a later analysis, CDR3 sequences and most-parsimonious VDJ recombination scenarios were assigned using the TCRdist pipeline. In a later analysis, each TCR beta chain was defined by its CDR3 amino acid sequence together with its V-gene family, and reads lacking a unique V-gene family were excluded. As a way to deal with suspected cross-contamination and a sequencing artifact, a later analysis dropped 450 to 700 nucleotide sequences that were highly shared and had low generation probability. For each public chain, a later analysis derived a clonal expansion index from normalized ranks of inferred template counts within each repertoire. In a later analysis, generation probabilities were computed using a VDJ recombination model fitted to out-of-frame rearrangements, and the results were checked against IGoR. In a later analysis, TCR-TCR, TCR-HLA and TCR-CMV co-occurrence was scored with hypergeometric tests, and a repertoire-size bias correction was applied to TCR pairs. A later analysis estimated false discovery rates by permuting HLA or CMV assignments 20 times. In a later analysis, co-occurring TCRs were grouped using DBSCAN, and TCRdist sequence similarity was added for clustering within HLA-allele-positive subsets. Co-occurrence clustering excluded repertoires with fewer than 30,000 or more than 120,000 public chains, plus five with anomalous nucleotide sharing. The source is immuneACCESS, and TCRdb retained only in-frame sequences with V and J called. Part of the clones is not carried over; for the studies checked, unresolved V genes explain less than half of this, and the remainder is unexplained. V and J calls and clone size are as listed in that table; D and trimming were resolved from the DNA. For this sample the table gives 180,000 or so clones, of which 77% were detected only once. The top ten clones comprise more than 3.5% of the sample.

From the germline V gene, CDR1 is MGHRA and CDR2 is YSYEKL. Taken from cysteine to phenylalanine, the CDR3 has 17 residues. CDR3 DNA is the only sequence kept; it has 51 bases, read in frame from the first base. Trimmed from V: 0 bases; trimmed from J: 0 bases; junction bases lacking a gene match: 7. This entry belongs to a study of cytomegalovirus exposure and HLA in healthy donors (dated 2017 in TCRdb). About the study as a whole: According to an earlier analysis of a few hundred of the donors, some 180 million T cells yielded 90 million to 140 million unique TCR beta sequences and less than 300 Gb of sequence data. Approximately 300 gigabases of sequencing data and approximately 92 million unique TCR sequences made up an early release that covered under 750 HLA-typed donors. Among the roughly 400 genotyped donors, approximately 77% belonged to the genetic ancestry cluster associated with self-reported Caucasian donors. The study aimed to test whether signatures of past pathogen exposure could be identified by cataloging public T cell receptors. The T cell repertoires of 670 or so subjects were profiled by immunosequencing and related to cytomegalovirus serostatus. Besides the first cohort of around 670 subjects, a separate validation cohort made up of 120 different subjects was used. To predict cytomegalovirus infection status, the study combined high-throughput TCR immunosequencing, statistical association of individual TCRs with disease status, and machine learning. To study patterns of TCR occurrence, a later analysis re-analyzed previously published TCR beta repertoires from more than 550 donors and added high-resolution HLA genotyping. The later analysis used no new phenotypic data to find candidate immune exposures, relying instead on TCR beta sequences and their occurrence across donors. In an earlier analysis of roughly 580 of the donors, high-throughput TCR beta sequencing was used to judge whether each TCR beta V gene segment behaved as functional or pseudogenic. Donor age, sex, ethnicity and CMV serostatus were compiled alongside the repertoire data. In a later genetic analysis, genome-wide SNP genotypes for about 65% of the 666 donors were used, and that subset was treated as a discovery cohort. Every discovery cohort repertoire had been produced on one sequencing platform. HLA typing covered class I and class II loci at four-digit resolution. Typing coverage differed by locus: A, B, C, DRB1 and DQB1 were typed in about 620-640 donors, DQA1 in roughly 510, DPA1 in around 600, and DPB1 in roughly 450. Because of strong linkage in the cohort, five DR-DQ haplotypes were treated as single units for association and clustering. Among almost 400 genotyped donors of the cohort, an average of around 240,000 unique TCR beta nucleotide sequences were sequenced per donor, roughly a sixth of them non-productive. Here is what the overall study found, with its caveats: The earlier analysis of around 600 of the donors excluded roughly 16 rarely observed V segments, including chromosome 9 orphons, because counts were too low. Some IMGT-functional V segments, including TRBV6-2 and TRBV6-3, could not be distinguished by the 87-base-pair reads and were therefore excluded. A cluster of highly shared sequence variants was judged likely to be a technical artifact of the sequencing pipeline. Presence/absence analyses assumed roughly uniform sequencing depth across donors, an assumption that may not hold. In a later analysis, most CMV-associated TCR beta chains were found to appear HLA-restricted, with HLA associations seemingly driven largely by CMV exposure. When HLA alleles, especially DR and DQ, strongly co-occurred, TCR associations were difficult to assign to individual alleles. Only TCR beta chains were sequenced in this cohort, and the absence of alpha or paired-chain data limited detectable features. A further reported finding was that TCR beta sequences accurately predicted the HLA-A and HLA-B alleles for most subjects in the first cohort. Immune exposure information for the cohort was limited to CMV serostatus. A later analysis reported that several top co-occurrence clusters appeared linked to parvovirus B19, influenza, CMV and Epstein-Barr virus. At a false discovery rate of 0.05, a later analysis linked some 17,000 TCR beta sequences to specific HLA alleles. An earlier analysis of approximately 590 of the donors showed that most TCR beta V segments appeared in productive rearrangements either about 87% or about 30% of the time, which broadly matched IMGT annotations. A later genetic analysis associated a missense DCLRE1C variant with V-gene and J-gene trimming of TCR beta chains, and an independent cohort replicated the association. The study gave a list of 150 to 200 TCR beta chains associated with cytomegalovirus. Cytomegalovirus status was reported to be diagnosed by the classifier with high specificity and sensitivity in both the original and validation cohorts. Most TCR sequences were observed very rarely across donors, whereas some public TCRs were present in many individuals. In a later analysis, HLA-associated TCR beta chains showed more clonal expansion and lower generation probabilities than non-associated chains that were equally common. Because HLA typing was unavailable for some donors at each locus, only the typed subset was used in association tests. According to the authors, the approach could potentially be generalized to other disease states and immunological phenotypes. Linkage disequilibrium might explain the correlated functional status among segregating V segments, but an unknown experimental factor could not be ruled out. In vitro tests confirmed that a few of the cytomegalovirus-associated TCR beta chains recognize cytomegalovirus antigens. In a later analysis, the rate of TCR association differed among HLA loci, with DRB1 alleles having the most associated TCRs and HLA-C alleles having the fewest. According to a later genetic analysis, donors in an Asian-associated ancestry cluster had fewer N-insertions in productive TCRs than the roughly 660-donor mean.

The material sequenced was PBMCs. This receptor was identified in a woman between 55 and 75 years old in good health and CMV-seropositive. The V gene is TRBV4-1 and the J gene is TRBJ1-2, with 7 bases aligning to TRBD1. The nucleotide sequence reads TGCGCCAGCAGCCAAGAATTTCTGGGACAGACTAACTATGGCTACACCTTC. Translated, it gives CASSQEFLGQTNYGYTF.